This entry features one T cell receptor beta chain sequence. The data derive from a study of a mutant IDH1 vaccine in newly diagnosed glioma. Study overall: Sex among treated patients split around 62% male, approximately 38% female; mean age was approximately 38 years. Patients were pretreated with radiotherapy, temozolomide, or both, mostly both.

The protocol was immunoSEQ multiplex PCR, while the TCRdb copy is restricted to in-frame clones and leaves out a portion. The table records about 46,000 clones, roughly 89% of them present only once. Germline CDR1 reads SGHVS; CDR2 reads FQNEAQ. V was pared by 5 bases and J by 4 bases, with 7 bases of the junction left unmatched. This CDR3 comprises 16 residues. The sample's time point: baseline, week 1 (first vaccination visit). Treatment meaning: pre-vaccination baseline after standard-of-care therapy. The sample in question was PBMCs, obtained from a glioma patient treated with radiotherapy, temozolomide or both. The rearrangement uses TRBV7-8 and TRBJ2-2, with 10 bases lining up with TRBD2. The clonotype originates from a man aged 35 to 55 with glioma. CDR3 DNA sequence: TGTGCCAGCAGCCCAACTAGCGGGATAGGCACCGGGGAGCTGTTTTTT. It yields the protein CASSPTSGIGTGELFF.